This T cell receptor (beta chain) was sequenced during a study of read filtering for tumor transcriptome and immune sequencing. This clonotype showed up many times. The CDR3 runs to 14 residues. Germline V CDR1 and CDR2: SGHTA, FQGNSA. Unmatched junction bases numbered 3, after V lost 1 base and J lost 4 bases. From about 400 ng of RNA, a library with molecular barcoded alpha/delta and beta/gamma adaptors was made. TCRdb passed the reads through MiXCR, listing each CDR3 protein once. Of tens of thousands of distinct CDR3 sequences listed, 14% are singletons. This TCR was recovered from a donor at least 40 years old with multiple myeloma. The sample consisted of a population of CD138-negative cells sorted from bone marrow. The chain recombines TRBV7-2 with TRBJ2-7, with TRBD2 matching over 8 bases. CDR3 DNA: TGTGCCAGCAGCTTAGGAGCTAGCGGGTACGAGCAGTACTTC. It codes for CASSLGASGYEQYF.